This T cell receptor (beta chain) is from a study of blood T cells in healthy people across ages (dated by TCRdb to between 2014 and 2017). General notes on the study: In model experiments, template switching captured about one uniquely barcoded TCR beta cDNA molecule for every two T cells. Using deep sequencing normalized with unique cDNA molecular identifiers, the study measured how TCR beta repertoire diversity changes with age. Four age groups were formed from the donors: young (average roughly 15 years), middle-aged (approximately 40), aged (about 62) and long-lived (around 82). To avoid experimental bias, donors of different ages were spread randomly across the sequencing lanes. Two additional independent replicas of 1 million unique cDNA reads from the same blood draw were analyzed for two donors (one aged 18 to 30 and one aged 80 or older). Overall study results and their limits: Conclusive comparison of naive and antigen-experienced compartments was prevented by the profiling of bulk unsorted PBMCs. Compared with the aged group, the long-lived group had more naive CD4+ T cells, fewer expanded clones and increased TCR diversity, a pattern suggesting age selection. As age increased, observed TCR beta diversity per million T cells dropped in a roughly linear way, and a significant reduction was already evident by age roughly 36. Estimates of total diversity based on one million sequenced T cells were considered lower bounds and underestimates. The percentage of naive T cells measured by flow cytometry correlated strongly with observed TCR beta diversity. Because the CMV infection status of the donors was unknown, age-related changes in expanded clonotypes may potentially have been confounded.

To prepare the library, 5' RACE was applied. Sequencing was carried out with an Illumina HiSeq 2500. The second PCR ran for about 6 to 12 cycles and used a J-beta primer mix along with a sample-barcoded 5' primer. Each TCR beta cDNA molecule received a unique molecular identifier from a template-switch 5' adaptor carrying 12 random nucleotides. Each sample yielded at least 3 million CDR3-containing paired-end reads. The Mint cDNA synthesis kit, primed by a TRBC-specific oligonucleotide, was used to synthesize first-strand cDNA from all RNA. Following uracil-DNA glycosylase treatment, all cDNA underwent a first 18-cycle PCR with the universal primers M1SS and BC2_uni_R. In the source study's methods: For normalization, 1 million high-quality reads were randomly selected from each sample, with every read carrying a distinct molecular identifier. Reads with shared molecular identifiers were discarded instead of being binned into consensus sequences. MiTCR, run with a Q25 quality threshold and the strictest error-elimination algorithm, handled CDR3 identification, clonotype clustering and error correction. A nonparametric unseen species model with Euler transformation was used to estimate lower-bound total TCR beta diversity. The raw public data were reprocessed by TCRdb itself: fastp quality trimming at Q25, MiXCR clonotype calling, in-frame beta chains only. All rows with the same CDR3 protein become a single entry with the most common DNA and genes. TCRdb's processing, not the authors', yielded these V and J calls. The sample contains around 1.7 million distinct CDR3 sequences, over 25% of them found a single time. The top ten hold over 7% of the sample.

This clonotype occurred a few times. Its antigen is unknown. Base qualities are missing; no much larger clone stands one base away. The donors were 40 or so Caucasian individuals from Russia, aged 6 to 90 years, who were systemically healthy. Each donor gave 8 to 10 milliliters of peripheral blood, collected into EDTA-treated Vacutainer tubes. Ficoll-Paque density-gradient centrifugation was used to isolate PBMCs, with at least 7 million obtained per sample. Trizol reagent was used to extract total RNA from the PBMCs, yielding at least 6 micrograms per sample. For every donor, an aliquot of PBMCs went through flow cytometry to measure the percentages of naive CD45RAhigh/CD27high T cells. The CDR3 runs 16 amino acids, cysteine and phenylalanine included. Only the CDR3 portion is preserved as DNA: 48 bases, with reading frame beginning at the first base. The germline V gene (reference sequence) sets CDR1 to LNHNV and CDR2 to YYDKDF. For this chain, trimming is 4 bases at the V end and 7 bases at the J end, and the number of junction bases without a gene match is 6.

The rearranged chain carries TRBV15 and TRBJ2-1; 14 bases in the junction line up with TRBD2. Sequencing was carried out using blood. The clonotype comes from a woman in her 30s in good health. The nucleotide sequence reads TGTGCCACCAGCATGGGAAGGACTAGCGGGGGGAATGAGCAGTTCTTC. Its translation is CATSMGRTSGGNEQFF.